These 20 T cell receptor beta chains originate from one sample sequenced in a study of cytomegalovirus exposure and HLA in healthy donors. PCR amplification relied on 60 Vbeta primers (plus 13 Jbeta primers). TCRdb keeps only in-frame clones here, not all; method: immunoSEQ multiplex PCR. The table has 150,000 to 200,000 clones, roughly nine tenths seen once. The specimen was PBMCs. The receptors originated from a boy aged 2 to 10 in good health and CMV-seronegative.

The CDR3 DNA is TGTGCCAGCAGTTTGGACAGGGGTTTTTATTCACCCCTCCACTTT. As protein: CASSLDRGFYSPLHF. The chain employs TRBV28 and TRBJ1-6; 9 bases match TRBD1. The CDR3 totals 15 residues. CDR1 and CDR2 from the germline V gene are MDHEN and SYDVKM. The V gene end was trimmed by 3 bases and the J gene end by 8 bases; junction bases not matched to a gene: 5.

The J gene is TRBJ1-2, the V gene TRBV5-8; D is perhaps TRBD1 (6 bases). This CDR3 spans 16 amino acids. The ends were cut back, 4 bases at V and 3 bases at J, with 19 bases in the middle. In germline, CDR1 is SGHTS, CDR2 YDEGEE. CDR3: CASSNLPGAGDYGYTF. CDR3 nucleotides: TGTGCCAGCAGCAACCTCCCTGGGGCAGGGGACTATGGCTACACCTTC.

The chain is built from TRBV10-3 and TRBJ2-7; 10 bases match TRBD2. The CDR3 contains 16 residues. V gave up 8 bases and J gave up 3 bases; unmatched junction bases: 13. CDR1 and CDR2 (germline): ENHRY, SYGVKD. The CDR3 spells CAIGDGGLAYHYEQYF. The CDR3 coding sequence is TGTGCCATCGGGGACGGGGGACTAGCGTATCACTACGAGCAGTACTTC.

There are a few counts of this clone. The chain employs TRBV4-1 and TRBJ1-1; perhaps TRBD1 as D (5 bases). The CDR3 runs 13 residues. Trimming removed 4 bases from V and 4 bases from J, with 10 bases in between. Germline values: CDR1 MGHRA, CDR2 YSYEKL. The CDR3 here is CASSPQGSTEAFF. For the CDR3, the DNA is TGCGCCAGCAGCCCTCAGGGTTCCACTGAAGCTTTCTTT.

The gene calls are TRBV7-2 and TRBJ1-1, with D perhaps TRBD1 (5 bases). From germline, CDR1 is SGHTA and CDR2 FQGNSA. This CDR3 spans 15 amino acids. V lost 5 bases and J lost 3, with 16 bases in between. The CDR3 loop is CASSPSGGEDTEAFF. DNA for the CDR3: TGTGCCAGCAGCCCTAGCGGGGGAGAGGACACTGAAGCTTTCTTT.

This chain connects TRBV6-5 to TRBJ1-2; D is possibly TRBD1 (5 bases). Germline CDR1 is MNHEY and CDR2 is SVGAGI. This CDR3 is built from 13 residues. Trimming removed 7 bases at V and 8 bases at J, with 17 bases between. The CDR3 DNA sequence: TGTGCCAGCAAGATGGTGGGCCAGGGAGGCTACACCTTC. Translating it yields CASKMVGQGGYTF.

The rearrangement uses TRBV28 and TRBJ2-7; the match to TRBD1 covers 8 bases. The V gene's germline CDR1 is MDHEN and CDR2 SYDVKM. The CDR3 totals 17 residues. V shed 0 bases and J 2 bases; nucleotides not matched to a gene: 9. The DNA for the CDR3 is TGTGCCAGCAGTTTATGGTTAATGGGGGACAGGCCCTACGAGCAGTACTTC. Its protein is CASSLWLMGDRPYEQYF.

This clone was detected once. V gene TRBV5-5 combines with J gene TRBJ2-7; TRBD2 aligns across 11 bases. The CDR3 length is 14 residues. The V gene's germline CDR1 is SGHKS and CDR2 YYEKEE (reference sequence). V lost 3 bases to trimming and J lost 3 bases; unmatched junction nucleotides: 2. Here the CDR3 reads CASSSGLADYEQYF. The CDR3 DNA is TGTGCCAGCAGCTCGGGACTAGCGGACTACGAGCAGTACTTC. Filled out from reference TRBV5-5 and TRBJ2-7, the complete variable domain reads DAGVTQSPTHLIKTRGQQVTLRCSPISGHKSVSWYQQVLGQGPQFIFQYYEKEERGRGNFPDRFSARQFPNYSSELNVNALLLGDSALYLCASSSGLADYEQYFGPGTRLTVT.

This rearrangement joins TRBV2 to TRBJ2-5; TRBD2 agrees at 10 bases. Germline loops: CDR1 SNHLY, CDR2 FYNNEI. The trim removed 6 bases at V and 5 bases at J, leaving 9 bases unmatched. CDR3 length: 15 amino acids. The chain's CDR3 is CASRRQRGGRETQYF. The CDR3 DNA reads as TGTGCCAGCAGGAGACAGCGGGGGGGTCGGGAGACCCAGTACTTC. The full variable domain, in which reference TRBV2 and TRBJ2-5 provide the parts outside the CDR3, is EPEVTQTPSHQVTQMGQEVILRCVPISNHLYFYWYRQILGQKVEFLVSFYNNEISEKSEIFDDQFSVERPDGSNFTLKIRSTKLEDSAMYFCASRRQRGGRETQYFGPGTRLLVL.

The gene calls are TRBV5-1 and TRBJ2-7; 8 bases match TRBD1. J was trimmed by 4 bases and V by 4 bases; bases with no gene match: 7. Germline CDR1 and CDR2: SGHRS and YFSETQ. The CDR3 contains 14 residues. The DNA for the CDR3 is TGCGCCAGCAGCCCCTGGACAGGGCGGTACGAGCAGTACTTC. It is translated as CASSPWTGRYEQYF.

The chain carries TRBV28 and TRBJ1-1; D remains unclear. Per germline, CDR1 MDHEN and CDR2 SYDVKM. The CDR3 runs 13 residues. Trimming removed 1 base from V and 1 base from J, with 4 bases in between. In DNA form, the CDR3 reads TGTGCCAGCAGTTTATCCAAGAACACTGAAGCTTTCTTT. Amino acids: CASSLSKNTEAFF.

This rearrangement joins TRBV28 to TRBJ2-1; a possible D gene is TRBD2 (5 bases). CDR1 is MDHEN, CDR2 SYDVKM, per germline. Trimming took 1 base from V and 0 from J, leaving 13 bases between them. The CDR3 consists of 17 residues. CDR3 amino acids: CASSLFPPGSSYNEQFF. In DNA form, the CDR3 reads TGTGCCAGCAGTTTATTCCCACCGGGAAGCTCCTACAATGAGCAGTTCTTC.

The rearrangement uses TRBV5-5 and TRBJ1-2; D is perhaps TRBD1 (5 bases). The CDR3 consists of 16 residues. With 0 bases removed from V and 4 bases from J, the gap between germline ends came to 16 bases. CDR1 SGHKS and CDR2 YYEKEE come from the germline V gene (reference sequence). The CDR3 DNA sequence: TGTGCCAGCAGCTTGGATGCGACAGCCGCGGTCTATGGCTACACCTTC. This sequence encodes CASSLDATAAVYGYTF.

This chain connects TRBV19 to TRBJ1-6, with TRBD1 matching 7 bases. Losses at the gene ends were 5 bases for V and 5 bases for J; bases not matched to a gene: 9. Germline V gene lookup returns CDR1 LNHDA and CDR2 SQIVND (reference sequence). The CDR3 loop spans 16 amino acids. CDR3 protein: CASSGSADRHNSPLHF. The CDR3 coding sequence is TGTGCCAGTAGTGGTTCCGCGGACAGGCATAATTCACCCCTCCACTTT. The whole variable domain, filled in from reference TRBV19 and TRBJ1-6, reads DGGITQSPKYLFRKEGQNVTLSCEQNLNHDAMYWYRQDPGQGLRLIYYSQIVNDFQKGDIAEGYSVSREKKESFPLTVTSAQKNPTAFYLCASSGSADRHNSPLHFGNGTRLTVT.

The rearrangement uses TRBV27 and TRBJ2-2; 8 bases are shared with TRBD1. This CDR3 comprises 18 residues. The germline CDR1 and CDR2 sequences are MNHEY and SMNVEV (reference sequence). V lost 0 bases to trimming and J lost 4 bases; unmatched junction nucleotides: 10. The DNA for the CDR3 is TGTGCCAGCAGTTTATCCCCTCGACAGGGGAAGTTCACCGGGGAGCTGTTTTTT. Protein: CASSLSPRQGKFTGELFF.

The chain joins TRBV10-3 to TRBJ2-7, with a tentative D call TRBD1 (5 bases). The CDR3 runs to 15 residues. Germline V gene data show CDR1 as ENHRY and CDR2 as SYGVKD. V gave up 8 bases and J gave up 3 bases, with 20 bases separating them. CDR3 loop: CAIGAGPPRLYEQYF. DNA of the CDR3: TGTGCCATCGGGGCTGGGCCGCCGAGACTCTACGAGCAGTACTTC.

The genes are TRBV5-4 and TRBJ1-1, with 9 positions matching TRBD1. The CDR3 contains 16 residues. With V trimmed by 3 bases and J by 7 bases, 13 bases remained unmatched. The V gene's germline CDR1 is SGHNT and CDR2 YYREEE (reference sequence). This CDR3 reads CASSSRAGTGHGEAFF. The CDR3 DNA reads TGTGCCAGCAGCTCTCGGGCCGGGACAGGGCACGGTGAAGCTTTCTTT.

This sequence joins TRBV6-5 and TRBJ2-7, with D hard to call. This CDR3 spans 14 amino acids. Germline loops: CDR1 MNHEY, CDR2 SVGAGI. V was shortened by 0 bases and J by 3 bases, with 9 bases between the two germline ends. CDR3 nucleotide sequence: TGTGCCAGCAGTTACTCGGTAGCTAACTACGAGCAGTACTTC. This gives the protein CASSYSVANYEQYF.

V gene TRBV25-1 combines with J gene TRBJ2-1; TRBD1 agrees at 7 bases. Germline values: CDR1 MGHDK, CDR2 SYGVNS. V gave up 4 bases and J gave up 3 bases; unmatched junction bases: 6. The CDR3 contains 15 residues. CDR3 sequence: CASSGPGQIYNEQFF. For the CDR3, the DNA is TGTGCCAGCAGTGGCCCGGGACAGATCTACAATGAGCAGTTCTTC.

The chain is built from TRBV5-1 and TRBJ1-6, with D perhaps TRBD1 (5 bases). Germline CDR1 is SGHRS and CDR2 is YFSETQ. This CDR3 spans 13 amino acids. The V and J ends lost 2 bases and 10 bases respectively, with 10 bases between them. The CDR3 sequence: CASSFDSISPLHF. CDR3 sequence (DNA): TGCGCCAGCAGCTTTGACAGCATCTCACCCCTCCACTTT.